This is a list of T cell receptor beta chains from one sample in a study of blood T cell repertoires in COVID-19. Produced via immunoSEQ multiplex PCR; TCRdb's table is partial and in-frame only. The sample lists about 290,000 clones, around nine tenths seen once, with roughly 11% in the top ten. The material sequenced was peripheral blood. The receptor set was obtained from a woman in her 30s with COVID-19, enrolled during active disease. Both conserved end residues are part of each CDR3. A D gene is named only where the DNA matches it firmly. Size is stated for part of the rows, as once, few or many counts, or as a class when the clone is expanded.

d_call: TRBD1
clone_size: -
j_call: TRBJ1-1
v_call: TRBV2
cdr3_nt: TGTGCCAGCAACCGTCTAGGACAGGGGCTTGAAGCTTTCTTT
cdr3_aa: CASNRLGQGLEAFF

d_call: TRBD2
clone_size: -
j_call: TRBJ2-3
v_call: TRBV30
cdr3_nt: TGTGCCTGGAGCGGGGGGGCGACTTCTAGAGATACGCAGTATTTT
cdr3_aa: CAWSGGATSRDTQYF

d_call: -
clone_size: few
j_call: TRBJ1-2
v_call: TRBV28
cdr3_nt: TGTGCCACCACCCCGGACATGTTTTACTACGGCTACACCTTC
cdr3_aa: CATTPDMFYYGYTF

d_call: -
clone_size: -
j_call: TRBJ1-3
v_call: TRBV5-5
cdr3_nt: TGTGCCAGCAGCTTGGTGGCGGGGGACTCTGGAAACACCATATATTTT
cdr3_aa: CASSLVAGDSGNTIYF

d_call: -
clone_size: -
j_call: TRBJ1-1
v_call: TRBV11-2
cdr3_nt: TGTGCCAGCGGGAGGATGAACACTGAAGCTTTCTTT
cdr3_aa: CASGRMNTEAFF

d_call: -
clone_size: -
j_call: TRBJ2-3
v_call: TRBV19
cdr3_nt: TGTGCCAGTAGTCACCCAGTTCGTACGGATACGCAGTATTTT
cdr3_aa: CASSHPVRTDTQYF

d_call: TRBD1
clone_size: few
j_call: TRBJ2-5
v_call: TRBV19
cdr3_nt: TGTGCCAGTAGTATGGACAGGGCGAAAGAGACCCAGTACTTC
cdr3_aa: CASSMDRAKETQYF

d_call: TRBD2
clone_size: -
j_call: TRBJ2-1
v_call: TRBV19
cdr3_nt: TGTGCCAGTAGTATTGTAGCGGGGGAGTACAATGAGCAGTTCTTC
cdr3_aa: CASSIVAGEYNEQFF

d_call: -
clone_size: -
j_call: TRBJ2-2
v_call: TRBV7-9
cdr3_nt: TGTGCCAGCAGCTTAGATCTAGGGGGAGCCGGGGAGCTGTTTTTT
cdr3_aa: CASSLDLGGAGELFF

d_call: -
clone_size: -
j_call: TRBJ1-2
v_call: TRBV11-1
cdr3_nt: TGTGCCAGCAGCTTCATGGGCCGGGGCTATGGCTACACCTTC
cdr3_aa: CASSFMGRGYGYTF

d_call: -
clone_size: -
j_call: TRBJ2-7
v_call: TRBV2
cdr3_nt: TGTGCCAGCAGTGTTCTAGGGAGGTACGAGCAGTACTTC
cdr3_aa: CASSVLGRYEQYF

d_call: TRBD1
clone_size: -
j_call: TRBJ1-2
v_call: TRBV6-5
cdr3_nt: TGTGCCAGCACCGGGGACAGGAGAACTAACTATGGCTACACCTTC
cdr3_aa: CASTGDRRTNYGYTF

d_call: -
clone_size: -
j_call: TRBJ2-5
v_call: TRBV18
cdr3_nt: TGTGCCAGCTCACCGATCCGCGAGGCCGGAGAGACCCAGTACTTC
cdr3_aa: CASSPIREAGETQYF

d_call: -
clone_size: -
j_call: TRBJ1-1
v_call: TRBV7-9
cdr3_nt: TGTGCCAGCAGCTCCGCCCAAACAGGGTCCACGAGAAACACTGAAGCTTTCTTT
cdr3_aa: CASSSAQTGSTRNTEAFF

d_call: TRBD1
clone_size: -
j_call: TRBJ2-7
v_call: TRBV6-6
cdr3_nt: TGTGCCAGCAGTTACTCTGGCAGGGGGTACGAGCAGTACTTC
cdr3_aa: CASSYSGRGYEQYF

d_call: -
clone_size: -
j_call: TRBJ1-1
v_call: TRBV2
cdr3_nt: TGTGCCATCTTGGGGGAGGGAGGTGAAGCTTTCTTT
cdr3_aa: CAILGEGGEAFF

d_call: TRBD1
clone_size: -
j_call: TRBJ1-2
v_call: TRBV4-1
cdr3_nt: TGCGCCAGCAGCTCCATCCGGGACAGAGGGAACTATGGCTACACCTTC
cdr3_aa: CASSSIRDRGNYGYTF

d_call: -
clone_size: -
j_call: TRBJ1-5
v_call: TRBV19
cdr3_nt: TGTGCCAGTACCTCCGGGATTGGTGTGTACAATCAGCCCCAGCATTTT
cdr3_aa: CASTSGIGVYNQPQHF

d_call: -
clone_size: -
j_call: TRBJ1-3
v_call: TRBV5-4
cdr3_nt: TGTGCCAGCAGCCTTGAGGGCTCTGGAAACACCATATATTTT
cdr3_aa: CASSLEGSGNTIYF

d_call: TRBD1
clone_size: -
j_call: TRBJ1-5
v_call: TRBV19
cdr3_nt: TGTGCCAGTAGTATCATATCCAGGGGGAGCAATCAGCCCCAGCATTTT
cdr3_aa: CASSIISRGSNQPQHF

d_call: TRBD2
clone_size: -
j_call: TRBJ2-3
v_call: TRBV5-5
cdr3_nt: TGTGCCAGCAGCCTTGGACTAGCGGGGGGCCGGGATACGCAGTATTTT
cdr3_aa: CASSLGLAGGRDTQYF

d_call: TRBD1
clone_size: -
j_call: TRBJ2-7
v_call: TRBV2
cdr3_nt: TGTGCCAGCAGTGGACAGGGTTACTACGAGCAGTACTTC
cdr3_aa: CASSGQGYYEQYF

d_call: -
clone_size: -
j_call: TRBJ1-2
v_call: TRBV6-5
cdr3_nt: TGTGCCAGCAGTTATACGCCCGGGAGCCCTTTTGGCTACACCTTC
cdr3_aa: CASSYTPGSPFGYTF

d_call: TRBD1
clone_size: -
j_call: TRBJ2-1
v_call: TRBV5-1
cdr3_nt: TGCGCCAGCAGCTTGGAGGACAGGGATTACAATGAGCAGTTCTTC
cdr3_aa: CASSLEDRDYNEQFF

d_call: -
clone_size: -
j_call: TRBJ1-5
v_call: TRBV19
cdr3_nt: TGTGCCAGTAGTATCGGCGGGGGGAGTAATCAGCCCCAGCATTTT
cdr3_aa: CASSIGGGSNQPQHF

d_call: -
clone_size: -
j_call: TRBJ1-1
v_call: TRBV5-1
cdr3_nt: TGCGCCAGCAGCTCCCCAGCGGGACCCCCGAAAGGTTTCTTT
cdr3_aa: CASSSPAGPPKGFF

d_call: -
clone_size: -
j_call: TRBJ1-6
v_call: TRBV10-2
cdr3_nt: TGCGCCAGCAGTACGGGTCAGGGTCGTTCACCCCTCCACTTT
cdr3_aa: CASSTGQGRSPLHF